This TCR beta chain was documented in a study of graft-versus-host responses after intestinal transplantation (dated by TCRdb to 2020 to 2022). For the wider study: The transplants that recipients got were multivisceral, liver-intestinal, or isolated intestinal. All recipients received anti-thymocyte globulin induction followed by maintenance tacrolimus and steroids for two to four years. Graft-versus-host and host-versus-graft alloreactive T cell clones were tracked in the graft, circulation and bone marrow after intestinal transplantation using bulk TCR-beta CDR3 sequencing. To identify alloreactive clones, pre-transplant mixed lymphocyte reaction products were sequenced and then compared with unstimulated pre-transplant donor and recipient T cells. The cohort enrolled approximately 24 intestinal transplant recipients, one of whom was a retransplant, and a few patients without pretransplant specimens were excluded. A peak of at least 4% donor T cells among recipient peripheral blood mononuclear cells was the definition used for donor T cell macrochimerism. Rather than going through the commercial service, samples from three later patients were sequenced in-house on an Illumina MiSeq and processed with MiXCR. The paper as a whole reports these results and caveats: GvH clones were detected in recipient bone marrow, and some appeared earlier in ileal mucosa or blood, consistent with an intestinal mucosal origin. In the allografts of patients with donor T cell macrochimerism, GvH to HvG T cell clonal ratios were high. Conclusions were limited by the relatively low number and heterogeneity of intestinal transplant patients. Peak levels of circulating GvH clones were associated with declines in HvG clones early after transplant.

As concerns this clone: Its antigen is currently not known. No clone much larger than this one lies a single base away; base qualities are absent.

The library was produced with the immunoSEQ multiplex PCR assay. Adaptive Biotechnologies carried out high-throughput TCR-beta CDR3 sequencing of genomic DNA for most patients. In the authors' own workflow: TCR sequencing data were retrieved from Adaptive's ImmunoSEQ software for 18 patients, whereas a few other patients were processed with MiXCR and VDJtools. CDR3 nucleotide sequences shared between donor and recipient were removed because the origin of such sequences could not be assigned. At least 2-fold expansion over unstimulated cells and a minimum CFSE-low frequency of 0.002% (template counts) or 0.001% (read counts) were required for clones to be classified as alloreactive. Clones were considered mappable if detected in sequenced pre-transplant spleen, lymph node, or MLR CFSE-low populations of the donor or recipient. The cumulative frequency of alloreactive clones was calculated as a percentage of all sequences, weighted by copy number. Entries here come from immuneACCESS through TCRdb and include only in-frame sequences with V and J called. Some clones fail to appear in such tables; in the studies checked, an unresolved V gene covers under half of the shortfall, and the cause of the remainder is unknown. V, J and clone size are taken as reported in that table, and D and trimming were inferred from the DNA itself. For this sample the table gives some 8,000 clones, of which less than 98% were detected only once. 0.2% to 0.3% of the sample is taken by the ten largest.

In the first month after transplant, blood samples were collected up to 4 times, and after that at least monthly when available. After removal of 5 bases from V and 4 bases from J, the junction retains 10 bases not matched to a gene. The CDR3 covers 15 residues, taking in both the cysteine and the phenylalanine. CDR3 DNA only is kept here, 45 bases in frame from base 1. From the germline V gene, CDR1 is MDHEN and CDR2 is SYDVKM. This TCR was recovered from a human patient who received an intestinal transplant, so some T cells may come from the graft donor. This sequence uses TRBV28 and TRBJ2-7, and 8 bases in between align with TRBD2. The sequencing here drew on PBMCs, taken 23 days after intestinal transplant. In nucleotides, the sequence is TGTGCCAGCAGTCCAACCGGGACTAGTCTATACGAGCAGTACTTC. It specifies CASSPTGTSLYEQYF.